These 18 T cell receptor beta chains share one sample of origin, sequenced in a study of metastatic and nonmetastatic thyroid tumors. TCRdb re-called clones from the PCR reads using MiXCR. Of around 25,000 clones in the sample, around a quarter were seen once. Patients underwent thyroid surgery, and none had received any treatment before it. Material for sequencing was blood. The receptors come from a female donor with papillary thyroid cancer or a benign thyroid nodule (not recorded which). Some clones in this sample may be carry-over from other donors' samples.

This clone occurred many times. This CDR3 is also generated by other DNA sequences in the sample. The chain couples TRBV7-6 to TRBJ2-7; D remains ambiguous. This CDR3 region has 14 residues. CDR1 is SGHVS, CDR2 FNYEAQ, per germline. The V end lost 9 bases, the J end lost 2 bases, and 17 bases lay between the germline ends. The CDR3 sequence is CASSPTPGPYEQYF. The CDR3 DNA is TGTGCCAGTAGCCCGACGCCGGGTCCCTACGAGCAGTACTTC.

This clone is categorized as medium-sized. The chain couples TRBV12-3 or TRBV12-4 to TRBJ2-3; D possibly corresponds to TRBD1 (6 bases). Trimming stripped 6 bases from V and 6 bases from J, with 16 bases between. The CDR3 spans 14 residues. The CDR3: CASRGDKPTDTQYF. The CDR3 DNA reads as TGTGCCAGCAGGGGGGACAAGCCGACGGATACGCAGTATTTT.

As concerns this clone: A junction boundary mismatches the germline segment, possibly from a read error. V and J are TRBV20-1 and TRBJ1-1; unclear D gene. The CDR3 covers 14 residues. Germline CDR1 reads DFQATT; CDR2 reads SNEGSKA (reference sequence). CDR3 nucleotide sequence: TGCGGTGCCCTAGGGAGGCGGAGGTACACTGAAGCTTTCTTT. Encoded protein: CGALGRRRYTEAFF.

This clone appeared many times. This chain joins TRBV25-1 and TRBJ2-2, with D maybe TRBD1 (6 bases). V lost 7 bases, J lost 2 bases, and 14 bases lay in between. The CDR3 is 15 amino acids. Germline V gene lookup returns CDR1 MGHDK and CDR2 SYGVNS. CDR3 bases: TGTGCCAGCATAAATACAGGGCACAACACCGGGGAGCTGTTTTTT. Residues: CASINTGHNTGELFF.

This clone was counted at least ten times. The V and J genes are TRBV7-9 and TRBJ1-1; D unresolved. This CDR3 is built from 13 residues. Germline V gives CDR1 SEHNR, CDR2 FQNEAQ (reference sequence). Trimming pared 2 bases from V and 3 bases from J, leaving 7 bases between. The CDR3 sequence is CASSLWPDTEAFF. For the CDR3, the DNA is TGTGCCAGCAGCTTATGGCCGGACACTGAAGCTTTCTTT.

This clone is termed medium-sized. The chain has TRBV5-1 and TRBJ1-1; 9 nucleotides line up with TRBD1. Germline V lookup: CDR1 SGHRS, CDR2 YFSETQ. V dropped 5 bases and J dropped 4; count of bases not matched to a gene: 9. The CDR3 is 15 residues long. Written as DNA, the CDR3 is TGCGCCAGCAGGGGACAGGGATCATCGGGCACTGAAGCTTTCTTT. Its protein is CASRGQGSSGTEAFF.

This clone ranks as medium-sized. This chain joins TRBV20-1 and TRBJ1-2; D is undetermined. V was cut by 6 bases and J by 8 bases, with 19 bases left in between. Germline V gene lookup returns CDR1 DFQATT and CDR2 SNEGSKA (reference sequence). CDR3 length: 13 residues. The CDR3 loop is CSAHTRSGSGYTF. DNA of the CDR3: TGCAGTGCACACACGAGGTCGGGGTCCGGCTACACCTTC.

This clone was counted only a few times. The junction shows a germline mismatch at one end, possibly a read error. CDR3: CASSRGYSEQFF. CDR3 bases: TGCGCCAGCAGCAGGGGCTACAGTGAGCAGTTCTTC. V is TRBV10-1 and J is TRBJ2-1; D is possibly TRBD1 (6 bases). The CDR3 is 12 residues long. Germline loops: CDR1 WNHNN, CDR2 SYGVQD (reference sequence).

This clone was picked up many times. The rearrangement links TRBV12-3 or TRBV12-4 to TRBJ2-4; TRBD1 matches at 9 bases. Trimming at V came to 5 bases and at J to 4 bases, leaving 0 bases not matched to a gene. The CDR3 consists of 13 residues. CDR3 sequence reads: CASSGTGKNIQYF. CDR3 DNA: TGTGCCAGCAGTGGGACAGGGAAAAACATTCAGTACTTC.

This clone was seen many times. This chain links TRBV7-9 with TRBJ1-1; TRBD1 aligns across 7 bases. V shed 5 bases and J 0 bases; nucleotides not matched to a gene: 6. This CDR3 is 15 amino acids long. Germline CDR1 SEHNR, CDR2 FQNEAQ (reference sequence). The CDR3 region has the DNA TGTGCCAGCAGCCCCCGACAGGGACTGAACACTGAAGCTTTCTTT. Amino acids: CASSPRQGLNTEAFF.

This clone was recorded at least ten times. J is TRBJ2-2 and V is TRBV14, with D unclear. The CDR3 has 16 amino acids. The germline CDR1 and CDR2 sequences are SGHDN and FVKESK. Trimming removed 0 bases at V and 4 bases at J, with 12 bases between. The CDR3 bases are TGTGCCAGCAGCCAAGATCAAAGAGTGCGCACCGGGGAGCTGTTTTTT. It codes for CASSQDQRVRTGELFF.

This clone was seen at least ten times. The genes are TRBV18 and TRBJ2-1; 9 bases fit TRBD2. The length of the CDR3 is 18 residues. Trimming removed 3 bases from V and 7 bases from J; junction bases left unmatched: 16. Germline V gene sequence: CDR1 KGHSH, CDR2 LQKENI. The CDR3 DNA reads TGTGCCAGCTCACCTTCCTCCCCCGCGGGAGGGGCTCGGAATGAGCAGTTCTTC. The encoded protein is CASSPSSPAGGARNEQFF.

This clone was counted at least ten times. The chain recombines TRBV5-5 with TRBJ1-4; perhaps TRBD1 as D (6 bases). Trimming left V 0 bases short and J 8 bases short, with 14 bases between. From germline, CDR1 is SGHKS and CDR2 YYEKEE (reference sequence). This CDR3 comprises 15 residues. CDR3 DNA: TGTGCCAGCAGCTTGGCAGGGGAAGGAGGGGAAAAACTGTTTTTT. Translating gives CASSLAGEGGEKLFF.

In its sample, this clone was seen many times. The chain uses TRBV5-6 and TRBJ1-5; possible D gene TRBD1, 6 bases. Germline values: CDR1 SGHDT, CDR2 YYEEEE. V lost 4 bases to trimming and J lost 4 bases, with 15 bases between them. CDR3 length: 15 amino acids. In DNA form, the CDR3 reads TGTGCCAGCAGCACATACAGGGTTAGTAATCAGCCCCAGCATTTT. Encoded protein: CASSTYRVSNQPQHF.

This clone showed up many times. The sample carries other DNA sequences with the same CDR3. The V gene is TRBV28, the J gene TRBJ2-1, with TRBD2 identical over 7 bases. Per germline, CDR1 MDHEN and CDR2 SYDVKM. V lost 3 bases, J lost 0 bases, and 2 bases stayed unmatched. CDR3 size: 15 residues. For the CDR3, the DNA is TGTGCCAGCAGTTTTGGCGGGAGCTCCTACAATGAGCAGTTCTTC. It specifies CASSFGGSSYNEQFF.

The J gene is TRBJ2-7, the V gene TRBV20-1; the D is unclear. The V and J ends lost 0 bases and 4 bases respectively, with 7 bases between them. Germline V gives CDR1 DFQATT, CDR2 SNEGSKA (reference sequence). The CDR3 covers 12 residues. The CDR3: CSARDSPYEQYF. CDR3 in DNA: TGCAGTGCTAGAGATTCCCCTTACGAGCAGTACTTC.

The J gene is TRBJ2-7, the V gene TRBV10-1, with TRBD1 matching 8 bases. The V and J ends lost 2 bases and 5 bases, in that order; junction bases with no gene match: 8. The germline V gene has CDR1 WNHNN and CDR2 SYGVQD (reference sequence). The length of the CDR3 is 15 residues. The CDR3 loop reads CASSEGRQGRNEQYF. The CDR3 DNA sequence: TGCGCCAGCAGTGAGGGAAGACAGGGGAGGAACGAGCAGTACTTC.

The chain joins TRBV20-1 to TRBJ2-5; no clear D gene. CDR1 is DFQATT, CDR2 SNEGSKA, per germline (reference sequence). This CDR3 region has 13 residues. V gave up 3 bases and J gave up 0 bases, with 8 bases separating them. CDR3 bases: TGCAGTGCTAGGCGGCAAAACCAAGAGACCCAGTACTTC. Its translation: CSARRQNQETQYF.